The sequence of this TCR beta chain was determined in a study of T cell responses to AZD1222 COVID-19 vaccine. Libraries were prepared by immunoSEQ multiplex PCR; TCRdb keeps only in-frame clonotypes and omits some of them. Of around 200,000 clones listed, about 86% are singletons. The CDR3 is 14 amino acids. The sequence derives from an adult in good health. This rearrangement joins TRBV21-1 to TRBJ2-7; the DNA was not used to check the table's D call, TRBD2. TRBV21-1 is a recognized pseudogene. This sample comprised peripheral blood, obtained on day 0 of AZD1222 vaccination. This CDR3 reads CATLPRVKTYEQYF. For the CDR3, the DNA is TGTGCCACCCTCCCGAGGGTGAAAACCTACGAGCAGTACTTC.